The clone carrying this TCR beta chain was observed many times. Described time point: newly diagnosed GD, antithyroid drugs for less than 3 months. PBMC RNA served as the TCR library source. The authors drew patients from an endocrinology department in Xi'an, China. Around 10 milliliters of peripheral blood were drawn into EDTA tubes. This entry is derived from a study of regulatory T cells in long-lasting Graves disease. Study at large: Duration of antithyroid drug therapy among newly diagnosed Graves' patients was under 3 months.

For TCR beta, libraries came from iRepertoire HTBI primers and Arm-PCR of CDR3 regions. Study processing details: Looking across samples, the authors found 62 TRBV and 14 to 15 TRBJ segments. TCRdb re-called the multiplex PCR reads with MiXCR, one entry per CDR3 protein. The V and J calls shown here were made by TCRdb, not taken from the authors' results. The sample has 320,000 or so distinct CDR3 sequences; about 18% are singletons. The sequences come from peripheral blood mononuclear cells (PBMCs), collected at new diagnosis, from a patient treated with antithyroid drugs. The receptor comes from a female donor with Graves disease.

CDR3: CASSPLLRSTDTQYF. Here the CDR3 DNA reads TGTGCCAGCAGTCCCCTCCTGAGGTCGACAGATACGCAGTATTTT. V is TRBV27 and J is TRBJ2-3; D unclear. V shed 5 bases and J shed 3 bases, with 15 bases lying between them. The CDR3 spans 15 residues. The germline V gene encodes CDR1 MNHEY and CDR2 SMNVEV (reference sequence).